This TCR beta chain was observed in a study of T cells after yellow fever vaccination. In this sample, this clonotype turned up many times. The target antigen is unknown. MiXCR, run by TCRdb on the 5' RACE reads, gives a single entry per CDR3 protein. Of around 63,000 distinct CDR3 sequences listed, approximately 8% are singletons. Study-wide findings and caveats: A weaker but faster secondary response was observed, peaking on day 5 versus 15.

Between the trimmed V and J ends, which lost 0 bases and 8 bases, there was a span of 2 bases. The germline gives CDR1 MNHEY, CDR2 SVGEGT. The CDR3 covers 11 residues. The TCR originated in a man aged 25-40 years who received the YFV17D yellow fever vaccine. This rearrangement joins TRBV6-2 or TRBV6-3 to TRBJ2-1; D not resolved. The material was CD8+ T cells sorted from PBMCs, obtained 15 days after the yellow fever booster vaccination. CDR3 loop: CASSYSYEQFF. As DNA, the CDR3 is TGTGCCAGCAGTTACTCGTATGAGCAGTTCTTC.